The 28 T cell receptor beta chains given below trace back to one sample, sequenced in a study of shared clonotypes between healthy human individuals (dated by TCRdb to about 2020). CD8 naive samples were CD45RO-negative cells positively selected for CCR7, giving a CD45RA+CCR7+ population that excluded TemRA cells. The library was generated by the immunoSEQ multiplex PCR assay. TCRdb took over this immuneACCESS table, retaining in-frame rearrangements with V and J assigned. Such tables are incomplete; in checked studies, under half of the missing clones stem from an unresolved V gene, and the remainder is unexplained. The sample table shows 2 million to 2.5 million clones, and about 95% are seen once. Jointly, the top ten make up 0.9% to 1.4% of the sample. The specimen was naive CD8+ T cells sorted from blood. The cell subset or site label for this specimen denotes: CD45RA+CCR7+. The receptors here all came from a man aged 18 to 30 in good health.

Only one count was recorded for this clone. The chain couples TRBV4-3 to TRBJ2-7; 11 bases agree with TRBD2. Germline V CDR1 and CDR2: LGHNA, YSLEER. Losses at the gene ends were 2 bases for V and 2 bases for J; bases not matched to a gene: 2. There are 15 residues in the CDR3. The CDR3 spells CASSQIAGGPYEQYF. The CDR3 DNA follows: TGCGCCAGCAGCCAAATAGCGGGAGGGCCCTACGAGCAGTACTTC.

The chain has TRBV28 and TRBJ1-2; unclear D gene. Germline CDR1 MDHEN, CDR2 SYDVKM. CDR3 length: 12 amino acids. V lost 6 bases and J 4 bases, leaving 9 bases between the germline ends. CDR3 DNA sequence: TGTGCCAGCAGCCAAGCCGGCTATGGCTACACCTTC. This sequence encodes CASSQAGYGYTF.

Note on this clone: Other DNA variants within this sample encode the same CDR3. The chain has TRBV27 and TRBJ2-7; TRBD1 matches at 8 bases. With V trimmed by 4 bases and J by 3 bases, 2 bases remained unmatched. Germline V lookup: CDR1 MNHEY, CDR2 SMNVEV (reference sequence). This CDR3 spans 13 amino acids. CDR3 DNA sequence: TGTGCCAGCAGTTCTGGGACAGGCTACGAGCAGTACTTC. This sequence encodes CASSSGTGYEQYF.

This chain joins TRBV5-1 and TRBJ1-1, with D perhaps matching TRBD1 (5 bases). The germline CDR1 and CDR2 sequences are SGHRS and YFSETQ. V lost 4 bases to trimming and J lost 5 bases, with 12 bases between them. The CDR3 is made up of 13 amino acids. The CDR3 sequence is CASSGHSGTEAFF. The CDR3 region has the DNA TGCGCCAGCAGCGGACATTCTGGGACTGAAGCTTTCTTT. Full variable domain (rest looked up from reference TRBV5-1 and TRBJ1-1): KAGVTQTPRYLIKTRGQQVTLSCSPISGHRSVSWYQQTPGQGLQFLFEYFSETQRNKGNFPGRFSGRQFSNSRSEMNVSTLELGDSALYLCASSGHSGTEAFFGQGTRLTVV.

The chain links TRBV2 to TRBJ2-2; no definite D call. Germline V gene sequence: CDR1 SNHLY, CDR2 FYNNEI. This CDR3 has 15 amino acids. Trimming shortened V by 4 bases and J by 2 bases, and 11 bases separated the two germline ends. The CDR3 reads CASSVGDYNTGELFF. The DNA of the CDR3 is TGTGCCAGCAGTGTCGGAGATTACAACACCGGGGAGCTGTTTTTT.

V gene TRBV27 combines with J gene TRBJ2-7; D gene ambiguous. The CDR3 totals 14 residues. The germline V gene has CDR1 MNHEY and CDR2 SMNVEV (reference sequence). V was cut by 4 bases and J by 0 bases, with 10 bases left in between. CDR3 DNA sequence: TGTGCCAGCAGTTACCTCGGCGCCTCCTACGAGCAGTACTTC. This encodes CASSYLGASYEQYF.

The genes are TRBV7-2 and TRBJ2-7; TRBD2 agrees at 12 bases. The CDR3 has 15 amino acids. The germline CDR1 and CDR2 sequences are SGHTA and FQGNSA. J gave up 6 bases and V 0 bases, and 3 bases lay outside the gene matches. The CDR3 reads CASSLAVLAGGEQYF. DNA of the CDR3: TGTGCCAGCAGCTTAGCGGTACTAGCGGGAGGCGAGCAGTACTTC. Using reference TRBV7-2 and TRBJ2-7 for the parts outside the CDR3, the full variable domain is GAGVSQSPSNKVTEKGKDVELRCDPISGHTALYWYRQSLGQGLEFLIYFQGNSAPDKSGLPSDRFSAERTGGSVSTLTIQRTQQEDSAVYLCASSLAVLAGGEQYFGPGTRLTVT.

The CDR3: CASSDSFAGDYGYTF. The CDR3 coding sequence is TGTGCCAGCAGTGACTCATTTGCTGGAGACTATGGCTACACCTTC. V usage is TRBV6-4 and J usage is TRBJ1-2; D uncertain. V was pared by 0 bases and J by 3 bases, with 11 bases between. Looked up from germline, CDR1 is MRHNA and CDR2 is SNTAGT. CDR3 length: 15 residues.

The V and J genes are TRBV6-5 and TRBJ1-5; D unclear. The CDR3 sequence is 12 residues long. Trimming shortened V by 8 bases and J by 5 bases, and 10 bases separated the two germline ends. The germline V gene encodes CDR1 MNHEY and CDR2 SVGAGI. The CDR3 loop reads CASGGSDQPQHF. CDR3 sequence (DNA): TGTGCCAGCGGTGGGTCTGATCAGCCCCAGCATTTT.

The chain couples TRBV11-2 to TRBJ1-2; tentative D call: TRBD1 (5 bases). The CDR3 totals 14 residues. Trimming removed 6 bases from V and 4 bases from J, with 15 bases in between. CDR1 is SGHAT, CDR2 FQNNGV, per germline. The CDR3 DNA is TGTGCCAGCAGTCCAGATCCGGGACCCTATGGCTACACCTTC. This codes for CASSPDPGPYGYTF.

The CDR3 spells CASSQHTSGRALVDEQFF. CDR3 sequence (DNA): TGCGCCAGCAGCCAGCACACTAGCGGGAGGGCCTTAGTTGATGAGCAGTTCTTC. The chain is built from TRBV4-1 and TRBJ2-1, with TRBD2 identical over 13 bases. The germline CDR1 and CDR2 sequences are MGHRA and YSYEKL. V shed 3 bases and J 8 bases; nucleotides not matched to a gene: 13. The CDR3 spans 18 residues.

The chain recombines TRBV11-2 with TRBJ2-7; D could derive from TRBD1 or TRBD2 (5 bases each). The CDR3 is made up of 15 amino acids. Per germline, CDR1 SGHAT and CDR2 FQNNGV. V was clipped by 1 base and J by 2 bases, with 12 bases between them. The CDR3 is CASSLVWQGAYEQYF. DNA for the CDR3: TGTGCCAGCAGCTTAGTTTGGCAGGGAGCCTACGAGCAGTACTTC.

V and J are TRBV9 and TRBJ2-2; D might be TRBD1 (6 bases). Trimming stripped 3 bases from V and 6 bases from J, with 12 bases between. CDR1 and CDR2 (germline): SGDLS, YYNGEE. This CDR3 comprises 14 residues. Here the CDR3 reads CASSDSGVAGELFF. CDR3 DNA sequence: TGTGCCAGCAGCGATTCAGGGGTTGCCGGGGAGCTGTTTTTT.

The chain combines TRBV2 with TRBJ1-1; TRBD1 might be the D (5 bases). This CDR3 has 12 amino acids. With 4 bases removed from V and 5 bases from J, the gap between germline ends came to 8 bases. Germline CDR1 and CDR2: SNHLY and FYNNEI. Here the CDR3 DNA reads TGTGCCAGCAGTGTAGGGGCAACTGAAGCTTTCTTT. This translates into CASSVGATEAFF.

The chain's CDR3 is CASSPRGQTYEQYF. The CDR3 nucleotides are TGTGCCAGCAGTCCTAGGGGACAGACCTACGAGCAGTACTTC. This chain uses TRBV6-5 with TRBJ2-7; 7 bases line up with TRBD1. The CDR3 runs 14 residues. J gave up 2 bases and V 5 bases, and 6 bases lay outside the gene matches. Germline lookup yields CDR1 MNHEY and CDR2 SVGAGI.

V usage is TRBV5-4 and J usage is TRBJ2-7, with 8 bases aligning to TRBD2. This CDR3 spans 15 amino acids. With 5 bases clipped from V and 2 bases from J, the junction kept 9 bases outside the gene matches. CDR1 is SGHNT, CDR2 YYREEE, per germline (reference sequence). DNA for the CDR3: TGTGCCAGCAGTCCAACTAGCGGCGCCACCTACGAGCAGTACTTC. It translates to CASSPTSGATYEQYF.

J is TRBJ2-2 and V is TRBV27; weak D call: TRBD2 (6 bases). CDR1 and CDR2 from the germline V gene are MNHEY and SMNVEV (reference sequence). The CDR3 has 14 residues. Trimming cost V 5 bases and J 6 bases, with 13 bases left between them. CDR3 sequence reads: CASSRGLLAGELFF. CDR3 DNA: TGTGCCAGCAGTAGGGGACTTCTAGCCGGGGAGCTGTTTTTT.

The chain links TRBV4-1 to TRBJ2-3; 9 bases are a match to TRBD1. Germline CDR1 reads MGHRA; CDR2 reads YSYEKL. The CDR3 loop spans 16 amino acids. V was pared by 4 bases and J by 4 bases, with 9 bases of the junction left unmatched. The CDR3 here is CASSLARGTGSDTQYF. The CDR3 coding sequence is TGCGCCAGCAGCCTCGCGCGAGGGACAGGGTCAGATACGCAGTATTTT.

As regards this clone: A read error may account for a junction end that differs from germline. The genes are TRBV19 and TRBJ2-1; 8 bases agree with TRBD1. This CDR3 spans 18 amino acids. Germline V gives CDR1 LNHDA, CDR2 SQIVND (reference sequence). CDR3 coding DNA: TGTGCCAGTAGTAGACAGGGGCCCGGGAGTTTGGGCGACAATGGGCAGTTCTTC. It encodes CASSRQGPGSLGDNGQFF. The whole variable domain, filled in from reference TRBV19 and TRBJ2-1, reads DGGITQSPKYLFRKEGQNVTLSCEQNLNHDAMYWYRQDPGQGLRLIYYSQIVNDFQKGDIAEGYSVSREKKESFPLTVTSAQKNPTAFYLCASSRQGPGSLGDNGQFFGPGTRLTVL.

The genes are TRBV13 and TRBJ2-1; 7 bases are shared with TRBD2. The CDR3 contains 16 residues. In germline, CDR1 is PRHDT, CDR2 FYEKMQ (reference sequence). V shed 6 bases, J shed 3 bases, and the junction held 11 bases outside the gene matches. The CDR3 DNA sequence: TGTGCCAGCAGGCAAGCGGGACTCGGGAGCTACAATGAGCAGTTCTTC. It is translated as CASRQAGLGSYNEQFF.

This chain joins TRBV6-5 and TRBJ1-1; D is unresolved. CDR1 MNHEY and CDR2 SVGAGI come from the germline V gene. V was shortened by 4 bases and J by 0 bases, with 9 bases between the two germline ends. The length of the CDR3 is 14 residues. DNA of the CDR3: TGTGCCAGCAGTTCCCGTGGACTGAACACTGAAGCTTTCTTT. Its translation: CASSSRGLNTEAFF.

This chain joins TRBV7-8 and TRBJ2-7, with a tentative D call TRBD1 (5 bases). Germline V gives CDR1 SGHVS, CDR2 FQNEAQ. The length of the CDR3 is 14 residues. V gave up 5 bases and J gave up 3 bases, with 14 bases separating them. The CDR3 spells CASSPTKGIYEQYF. CDR3 DNA: TGTGCCAGCAGCCCCACGAAGGGGATCTACGAGCAGTACTTC.

The chain is built from TRBV28 and TRBJ2-1, with D perhaps TRBD2 (5 bases). The length of the CDR3 is 13 residues. Germline V CDR1 and CDR2: MDHEN, SYDVKM. Trimming pared 3 bases from V and 8 bases from J, leaving 11 bases between. The CDR3 spells CASSFRAGDEQFF. The CDR3 nucleotides are TGTGCCAGCAGTTTTCGAGCCGGGGATGAGCAGTTCTTC.

The chain joins TRBV30 to TRBJ2-5, with D perhaps given as TRBD1 or TRBD2 (7 bases each). V gave up 5 bases and J gave up 5 bases, with 21 bases separating them. This CDR3 spans 15 amino acids. Germline V gene lookup returns CDR1 GTSNPN and CDR2 SVGIG (reference sequence). DNA of the CDR3: TGTGCCTGGCAAGGGGGCGGGAGTTCCTCGGAGACCCAGTACTTC. Translation: CAWQGGGSSSETQYF.

A remark on this clone: This sample includes further DNA sequences coding for the same CDR3. This chain uses TRBV14 with TRBJ1-1, with D perhaps matching TRBD1 (6 bases). Per germline, CDR1 SGHDN and CDR2 FVKESK. Between the trimmed V and J ends, which lost 4 bases and 1 base, there was a span of 10 bases. This CDR3 spans 14 amino acids. The CDR3 DNA reads as TGTGCCAGCAGCCGGTTGGACAGGAACACTGAAGCTTTCTTT. The encoded protein is CASSRLDRNTEAFF. Using reference TRBV14 and TRBJ1-1 for the parts outside the CDR3, the full variable domain is EAGVTQFPSHSVIEKGQTVTLRCDPISGHDNLYWYRRVMGKEIKFLLHFVKESKQDESGMPNNRFLAERTGGTYSTLKVQPAELEDSGVYFCASSRLDRNTEAFFGQGTRLTVV.

J is TRBJ2-1 and V is TRBV28; 9 nucleotides line up with TRBD2. With V trimmed by 1 base and J by 5 bases, 6 bases remained unmatched. The V gene's germline CDR1 is MDHEN and CDR2 SYDVKM. The CDR3 runs 16 residues. The CDR3 coding sequence is TGTGCCAGCAGTTTATTGACTAGCGGATTGAACAATGAGCAGTTCTTC. Its translation: CASSLLTSGLNNEQFF. Full variable domain (remainder filled in from reference TRBV28 and TRBJ2-1): DVKVTQSSRYLVKRTGEKVFLECVQDMDHENMFWYRQDPGLGLRLIYFSYDVKMKEKGDIPEGYSVSREKKERFSLILESASTNQTSMYLCASSLLTSGLNNEQFFGPGTRLTVL.

The genes are TRBV9 and TRBJ2-3; tentative D call: TRBD1 (6 bases). The V gene lost 3 bases and the J gene lost 0 bases, with 14 bases spanning the gap. The CDR3 is 16 amino acids. Per germline, CDR1 SGDLS and CDR2 YYNGEE. DNA for the CDR3: TGTGCCAGCAGCGCCACAGGGTCCCATAGCACAGATACGCAGTATTTT. Protein product: CASSATGSHSTDTQYF.

The chain links TRBV9 to TRBJ2-7; D is perhaps TRBD2 (6 bases). The germline V gene has CDR1 SGDLS and CDR2 YYNGEE. The CDR3 is 15 residues long. V gave up 2 bases and J gave up 6 bases, with 18 bases separating them. CDR3 sequence (DNA): TGTGCCAGCAGCGTCCCAACAGGAGGGTCTGGCGAGCAGTACTTC. Translation gives CASSVPTGGSGEQYF.